These 25 T cell receptor beta chains were sequenced from one sample in a study of T cell changes during pregnancy in multiple sclerosis. The repertoire was sequenced with immunoSEQ multiplex PCR; TCRdb's copy has only in-frame clones and lacks some. The sample shows 30,000 to 40,000 clones, about 88% of them seen only once. The sample here was CD8+ T cells from peripheral blood mononuclear cells, taken in the third trimester of pregnancy. The receptors derive from a female donor with multiple sclerosis, enrolled in a pregnancy study.

This chain links TRBV4-1 with TRBJ1-5, with no clear D. Trimming removed 1 base at V and 6 bases at J, with 10 bases between. Germline CDR1 is MGHRA and CDR2 is YSYEKL. This CDR3 is built from 14 residues. The DNA of the CDR3 is TGCGCCAGCAGCCAAGTGGGAGGGCTTCAGCCCCAGCATTTT. Its protein is CASSQVGGLQPQHF.

This chain connects TRBV2 to TRBJ2-1; D ambiguous. Between the trimmed V and J ends, which lost 6 bases and 7 bases, there was a span of 7 bases. The CDR3 covers 11 residues. Looked up from germline, CDR1 is SNHLY and CDR2 is FYNNEI. CDR3 loop: CASRLENEQFF. The CDR3 bases are TGTGCCAGCAGATTAGAGAATGAGCAGTTCTTC.

V usage is TRBV10-1 and J usage is TRBJ2-3, with 8 nucleotides matching TRBD1. With 4 bases clipped from V and 2 bases from J, the junction kept 2 bases outside the gene matches. Looked up from germline, CDR1 is WNHNN and CDR2 is SYGVQD (reference sequence). The CDR3 length is 14 residues. This CDR3 reads CASSAGQDTDTQYF. CDR3 DNA: TGCGCCAGCAGTGCGGGACAGGACACAGATACGCAGTATTTT.

This chain joins TRBV4-1 and TRBJ1-2; 7 bases map to TRBD1. The trim removed 1 base at V and 3 bases at J, leaving 2 bases unmatched. CDR3 length equals 14 residues. Germline V gives CDR1 MGHRA, CDR2 YSYEKL. CDR3 amino acids: CASSQVGTDYGYTF. CDR3 in DNA: TGCGCCAGCAGCCAAGTCGGGACAGACTATGGCTACACCTTC.

The chain is built from TRBV19 and TRBJ2-1; D might be TRBD1 (6 bases). This CDR3 is 15 amino acids long. Trimming removed 5 bases at V and 4 bases at J, with 15 bases between. Per germline, CDR1 LNHDA and CDR2 SQIVND (reference sequence). The CDR3 nucleotides read TGTGCCAGTAGTCTACAGGGTTTGGTGTACAATGAGCAGTTCTTC. Its translation is CASSLQGLVYNEQFF. The full variable domain, in which reference TRBV19 and TRBJ2-1 provide the parts outside the CDR3, is DGGITQSPKYLFRKEGQNVTLSCEQNLNHDAMYWYRQDPGQGLRLIYYSQIVNDFQKGDIAEGYSVSREKKESFPLTVTSAQKNPTAFYLCASSLQGLVYNEQFFGPGTRLTVL.

The chain combines TRBV5-1 with TRBJ1-1; maybe TRBD1 (6 bases). Between the trimmed V and J ends, which lost 4 bases and 6 bases, there was a span of 16 bases. The CDR3 totals 14 residues. CDR1 is SGHRS and CDR2 is YFSETQ in the germline V gene. The CDR3 DNA is TGCGCCAGCAGCAGGGAGGGGGGGTTAGCTGAAGCTTTCTTT. Its protein product is CASSREGGLAEAFF.

CDR3 nucleotides: TGCGCCAGCAGCCAAGTCCTCAGTGAGAACACTGAAGCTTTCTTT. This gives the protein CASSQVLSENTEAFF. The chain recombines TRBV4-3 with TRBJ1-1; D is unresolved. This CDR3 contains 15 residues. CDR1 LGHNA and CDR2 YSLEER come from the germline V gene. Trimming left V 1 base short and J 1 base short, with 10 bases between.

The rearrangement uses TRBV28 and TRBJ1-2, with 10 bases that match TRBD1. V trimming: 6 bases; J trimming: 6 bases; junction bases outside the gene matches: 10. The CDR3 loop spans 15 amino acids. Germline V CDR1 and CDR2: MDHEN, SYDVKM. For the CDR3, the DNA is TGTGCCAGCAGCCATCCCGGGACAGGGGAGGATGGCTACACCTTC. Its protein product is CASSHPGTGEDGYTF.

The rearrangement joins TRBV5-4 to TRBJ1-2; 9 bases match TRBD1. The V gene's germline CDR1 is SGHNT and CDR2 YYREEE (reference sequence). The V and J ends lost 4 bases and 6 bases, in that order; junction bases with no gene match: 16. This CDR3 comprises 17 residues. The CDR3 loop is CASSHELSQGAQNGYTF. The CDR3 region has the DNA TGTGCCAGCAGCCATGAGTTATCACAGGGGGCGCAAAATGGCTACACCTTC.

The chain links TRBV5-1 to TRBJ2-2, with 8 nucleotides matching TRBD1. The CDR3 has 16 amino acids. V was clipped by 2 bases and J by 11 bases; unmatched bases: 14. Germline V gene sequence: CDR1 SGHRS, CDR2 YFSETQ. In DNA, the CDR3 is TGCGCCAGCAGCTTAATTCCGACAGGGGCGCTGAGAGAGCTGTTTTTT. Translation: CASSLIPTGALRELFF.

V gene TRBV11-2 combines with J gene TRBJ2-7; 8 bases agree with TRBD1. J gave up 7 bases and V 7 bases, and 15 bases lay outside the gene matches. This CDR3 contains 15 residues. Germline CDR1 reads SGHAT; CDR2 reads FQNNGV. CDR3 coding DNA: TGTGCCAGCACCCACCAGGACAGGGTGTTTGGGGAGCAGTACTTC. Translated, it gives CASTHQDRVFGEQYF.

The J gene is TRBJ1-4, the V gene TRBV7-6; possible D gene TRBD1, 5 bases. CDR3 length: 13 residues. The germline V gene has CDR1 SGHVS and CDR2 FNYEAQ. V lost 5 bases and J lost 5, with 9 bases in between. This CDR3 reads CASSLSGNEKLFF. CDR3 nucleotide sequence: TGTGCCAGCAGCCTTTCAGGGAATGAAAAACTGTTTTTT. The full variable domain, completed using reference TRBV7-6 and TRBJ1-4, is GAGVSQSPRYKVTKRGQDVALRCDPISGHVSLYWYRQALGQGPEFLTYFNYEAQQDKSGLPNDRFSAERPEGSISTLTIQRTEQRDSAMYRCASSLSGNEKLFFGSGTQLSVL.

V is TRBV4-2 and J is TRBJ2-5; 8 bases agree with TRBD2. V gave up 0 bases and J gave up 1 base; unmatched junction bases: 1. The CDR3 runs 15 residues. Looked up from germline, CDR1 is LGHNA and CDR2 is YNFKEQ. The CDR3 protein is CASSQDRGGQETQYF. CDR3 nucleotide sequence: TGTGCCAGCAGCCAAGATCGGGGGGGCCAAGAGACCCAGTACTTC.

This clone was recorded once. The V and J genes are TRBV6-6 and TRBJ2-7; 8 bases agree with TRBD1. Germline V gene sequence: CDR1 MNHNY, CDR2 SVGAGI (reference sequence). Unmatched junction bases numbered 4, after V lost 7 bases and J lost 5 bases. The CDR3 totals 12 residues. DNA for the CDR3: TGTGCCAGCACCCAGGGGGCCCACGAGCAGTACTTC. It is translated as CASTQGAHEQYF.

The chain combines TRBV2 with TRBJ2-1, with TRBD2 identical over 11 bases. The germline CDR1 and CDR2 sequences are SNHLY and FYNNEI. CDR3 length equals 17 residues. The V segment lost 6 bases and the J segment 3 bases; nucleotides outside the gene matches: 10. In nucleotides, the CDR3 is TGTGCCAGCAGCATTATAGCGGGGGGGCCACTCTACAATGAGCAGTTCTTC. Translation: CASSIIAGGPLYNEQFF.

V and J are TRBV4-3 and TRBJ2-2; TRBD1 matches at 7 bases. The V and J ends lost 0 bases and 6 bases, in that order; junction bases with no gene match: 4. This CDR3 contains 15 residues. In germline, CDR1 is LGHNA, CDR2 YSLEER. In DNA form, the CDR3 reads TGCGCCAGCAGCCAAGACCACAGGGGATCCGGGGAGCTGTTTTTT. It yields the protein CASSQDHRGSGELFF.

This clone appeared a single time. The V call is TRBV13, the J call TRBJ1-1; 7 nucleotides agree with TRBD1. V gave up 7 bases and J gave up 0 bases; unmatched junction bases: 20. Germline V gene sequence: CDR1 PRHDT, CDR2 FYEKMQ (reference sequence). This CDR3 contains 19 residues. CDR3 in amino acids: CASNSFPGTAEEMNTEAFF. The CDR3 bases are TGTGCCAGCAACTCGTTTCCCGGGACAGCCGAAGAAATGAACACTGAAGCTTTCTTT.

The V gene is TRBV12-5, the J gene TRBJ1-1, with D possibly being TRBD1 (6 bases). This CDR3 has 16 residues. V shed 1 base and J shed 2 bases, with 14 bases lying between them. Germline V CDR1 and CDR2: LGHNT, FRNRAP. For the CDR3, the DNA is TGTGCTAGTGGTTTGGGCCTCGGGGGGGCCAACACTGAAGCTTTCTTT. It translates to CASGLGLGGANTEAFF.

This chain uses TRBV30 with TRBJ2-4; 7 bases are shared with TRBD1. V dropped 5 bases and J dropped 7; count of bases not matched to a gene: 5. The CDR3 totals 12 residues. Germline CDR1 is GTSNPN and CDR2 is SVGIG (reference sequence). Written as DNA, the CDR3 is TGTGCCTGGGCGACAGGGATTAACATTCAGTACTTC. It codes for CAWATGINIQYF.

This clone was seen once. Distinct nucleotide sequences in the sample also encode this CDR3. The CDR3 loop reads CASSWGRFYGYTF. CDR3 bases: TGTGCCAGCAGTTGGGGCAGATTCTATGGCTACACCTTC. The chain has TRBV6-5 and TRBJ1-2, with D tentatively TRBD1 (5 bases). Germline CDR1 MNHEY, CDR2 SVGAGI. The CDR3 length is 13 residues. V was pared by 4 bases and J by 4 bases, with 10 bases between.

This clone was counted a few times. This could be a read error, since a much larger clone is one nucleotide away. The chain is built from TRBV6-4 and TRBJ2-2; D is perhaps TRBD1 (5 bases). V was shortened by 3 bases and J by 3 bases, with 5 bases between the two germline ends. The CDR3 extends over 13 amino acids. Germline loops: CDR1 MRHNA, CDR2 SNTAGT. CDR3 residues: CASSEQDTGELFF. CDR3 coding DNA: TGTGCCAGCAGTGAACAGGACACCGGGGAGCTGTTTTTT.

This rearrangement joins TRBV4-3 to TRBJ2-1; 12 nucleotides match TRBD2. This CDR3 is built from 15 residues. V lost 4 bases to trimming and J lost 9 bases; unmatched junction nucleotides: 7. Germline CDR1 reads LGHNA; CDR2 reads YSLEER. The DNA of the CDR3 is TGCGCCAGCAGCCCCTGGACTAGCGGGGCCTCTGAGCAGTTCTTC. Amino acids: CASSPWTSGASEQFF.

The chain combines TRBV7-9 with TRBJ2-1; D gene ambiguous. The CDR3 extends over 14 amino acids. CDR1 and CDR2 (germline): SEHNR, FQNEAQ (reference sequence). Trimming removed 1 base at V and 7 bases at J, with 11 bases between. The CDR3 loop is CASSLERPWNEQFF. The CDR3 DNA follows: TGTGCCAGCAGCTTAGAGCGCCCTTGGAATGAGCAGTTCTTC.

The J gene is TRBJ2-7, the V gene TRBV27; 7 nucleotides align to TRBD1. In germline, CDR1 is MNHEY, CDR2 SMNVEV (reference sequence). The CDR3 contains 13 residues. The V gene end was trimmed by 6 bases and the J gene end by 4 bases; junction bases not matched to a gene: 6. CDR3 coding DNA: TGTGCCAGCAGCCCTGGGACAGATTACGAGCAGTACTTC. This gives the protein CASSPGTDYEQYF.

This sequence joins TRBV6-4 and TRBJ2-1, with 13 bases fitting TRBD2. Looked up from germline, CDR1 is MRHNA and CDR2 is SNTAGT. Trimming cost V 3 bases and J 6 bases; bases outside gene matches: 2. CDR3 length equals 15 residues. CDR3 in DNA: TGTGCCAGCAGTGAACTAGCGGGGGGGCCCAATGAGCAGTTCTTC. Its translation: CASSELAGGPNEQFF.